This T cell receptor beta chain emerged from a study of shared clonotypes between healthy human individuals. Study summary: CD4 naive and CD4 memory each took three plates per donor, while CD8 naive took two and CD8 memory one.

Trimming cost V 4 bases and J 1 base; bases outside gene matches: 3. This CDR3 is 15 amino acids long. CDR1 is SNHLY, CDR2 FYNNEI, per germline. Method: immunoSEQ multiplex PCR; TCRdb's copy keeps in-frame clones and lacks some. The sample shows 2,500,000 or so clones, 90% to 95% of them seen only once. This chain uses TRBV2 with TRBJ2-3, with 9 bases matching TRBD2. Sequencing was performed on naive CD4+ T cells from PBMCs. Documented subset: CD45RA+ positively selected. The source of this sequence is a man between 18 and 29 years old in good health. Some clones in this sample may be carry-over from other donors' samples. The CDR3 region is CASSVSSGGTDTQYF. CDR3 in DNA: TGTGCCAGCAGTGTTTCTAGCGGGGGCACAGATACGCAGTATTTT. Filled out from reference TRBV2 and TRBJ2-3, the complete variable domain reads EPEVTQTPSHQVTQMGQEVILRCVPISNHLYFYWYRQILGQKVEFLVSFYNNEISEKSEIFDDQFSVERPDGSNFTLKIRSTKLEDSAMYFCASSVSSGGTDTQYFGPGTRLTVL.